The clone carrying this T cell receptor beta chain was counted at least ten times. Its antigen is still unknown. A universal primer site was added by template switching, and unique molecular identifiers were carried by the cDNA. TCRdb ran MiXCR on the 5' RACE reads and lists one entry per CDR3 protein. The table shows about 340,000 distinct CDR3 sequences, with 8.5% to 10% occurring only once. This sample is part of a study of identical twins. General study findings and limits: Cord blood beta clonotypes that were abundant carried fewer insertions, and memory repertoires showed no such trend. Models underestimated how often monozygotic twins shared out-of-frame TCR alpha.

Germline loops: CDR1 SGHKS, CDR2 YYEKEE (reference sequence). V was pared by 3 bases and J by 2 bases, with 4 bases of the junction left unmatched. The CDR3 length is 15 residues. Source material: naive T cells sorted from blood. The chain uses TRBV5-5 and TRBJ2-5; 10 nucleotides line up with TRBD1. The source is a woman in her fifties or sixties in good health. For the CDR3, the DNA is TGTGCCAGCAGCTCTCGGACAGGGGGACAAGAGACCCAGTACTTC. Protein product: CASSSRTGGQETQYF.